The 32 T cell receptor beta chains listed next were all sequenced from one sample in a study of blood T cell repertoires in COVID-19. Some clones are missing from TCRdb's copy, which holds only in-frame ones; the method was immunoSEQ multiplex PCR. The repertoire holds about 400,000 clones, with roughly 90% as singletons. Sequencing input: PBMCs or T cells enriched from blood (not recorded which). Receptors originate from a woman in her 30s who had recovered from COVID-19.

The chain carries TRBV7-9 and TRBJ2-5, with 9 bases fitting TRBD2. The CDR3 spans 17 residues. Germline V gene data show CDR1 as SEHNR and CDR2 as FQNEAQ (reference sequence). J was trimmed by 5 bases and V by 0 bases; bases with no gene match: 10. The CDR3 sequence is CASSLASWREGGETQYF. The CDR3 coding sequence is TGTGCCAGCAGCTTAGCGAGCTGGCGGGAGGGAGGCGAGACCCAGTACTTC. The full variable domain, in which reference TRBV7-9 and TRBJ2-5 provide the parts outside the CDR3, is DTGVSQNPRHKITKRGQNVTFRCDPISEHNRLYWYRQTLGQGPEFLTYFQNEAQLEKSRLLSDRFSAERPKGSFSTLEIQRTEQGDSAMYLCASSLASWREGGETQYFGPGTRLLVL.

The gene calls are TRBV19 and TRBJ1-2; D not certain. Germline V gene lookup returns CDR1 LNHDA and CDR2 SQIVND (reference sequence). The CDR3 is 13 amino acids. V was trimmed by 6 bases and J by 8 bases, leaving 16 bases between them. Here the CDR3 reads CASRWVGAYGYTF. The CDR3 coding sequence is TGTGCCAGTAGATGGGTAGGAGCTTACGGCTACACCTTC.

This rearrangement joins TRBV4-1 to TRBJ2-3; 8 bases are shared with TRBD2. The germline gives CDR1 MGHRA, CDR2 YSYEKL. The CDR3 spans 16 residues. Trimming cost V 3 bases and J 1 base; bases outside gene matches: 6. This CDR3 reads CASSQDAGGGTDTQYF. The CDR3 bases are TGCGCCAGCAGCCAGGACGCGGGGGGTGGCACAGATACGCAGTATTTT.

The chain combines TRBV18 with TRBJ1-1; D gene ambiguous. The CDR3 has 11 amino acids. Germline V gene lookup returns CDR1 KGHSH and CDR2 LQKENI. Trimming removed 5 bases from V and 5 bases from J, with 6 bases in between. This CDR3 reads CASSVSTEAFF. For the CDR3, the DNA is TGTGCCAGCTCAGTTAGTACTGAAGCTTTCTTT.

The chain links TRBV4-2 to TRBJ2-3; the match to TRBD2 covers 8 bases. Germline V gene lookup returns CDR1 LGHNA and CDR2 YNFKEQ. The CDR3 runs to 18 residues. The V segment lost 1 base and the J segment 1 base; nucleotides outside the gene matches: 10. As DNA, the CDR3 is TGTGCCAGCAGCCAAGGGGCGCCAGCGGGAGATGGCACAGATACGCAGTATTTT. The encoded protein is CASSQGAPAGDGTDTQYF.

The J gene is TRBJ1-6, the V gene TRBV6-1; 8 bases line up with TRBD1. Germline values: CDR1 MNHNS, CDR2 SASEGT. Losses at the gene ends were 6 bases for V and 3 bases for J; bases not matched to a gene: 7. The CDR3 runs 16 residues. CDR3 region: CASREQGGSYNSPLHF. The CDR3 nucleotides read TGTGCCAGCAGAGAACAGGGGGGAAGCTATAATTCACCCCTCCACTTT.

The V gene is TRBV6-1, the J gene TRBJ1-3; D is perhaps TRBD1 (5 bases). The CDR3 contains 15 residues. V was shortened by 3 bases and J by 10 bases, with 19 bases between the two germline ends. Germline values: CDR1 MNHNS, CDR2 SASEGT. CDR3 sequence (DNA): TGTGCCAGCAGTGATAGACGGTCATCGGGGGTTACCATATATTTT. Encoded protein: CASSDRRSSGVTIYF.

The chain couples TRBV5-1 to TRBJ1-1; D gene uncertain. This CDR3 has 13 residues. Germline CDR1 and CDR2: SGHRS and YFSETQ. With 0 bases removed from V and 3 bases from J, the gap between germline ends came to 6 bases. Written as DNA, the CDR3 is TGCGCCAGCAGCTTGGCAGATTACACTGAAGCTTTCTTT. It codes for CASSLADYTEAFF.

This sequence joins TRBV19 and TRBJ1-6; possibly TRBD1 for D (5 bases). Deletions cut 5 bases from V and 6 bases from J, with 11 bases between. Germline V gives CDR1 LNHDA, CDR2 SQIVND (reference sequence). CDR3 length: 14 residues. The CDR3 DNA follows: TGTGCCAGTAGTCCCGACAGCCCTAATTCACCCCTCCACTTT. Amino acid sequence: CASSPDSPNSPLHF.

This chain joins TRBV5-5 and TRBJ1-5, with D perhaps matching TRBD1 (5 bases). Deletions cut 4 bases from V and 2 bases from J, with 13 bases between. Germline CDR1 is SGHKS and CDR2 is YYEKEE (reference sequence). The CDR3 sequence is 15 residues long. The DNA of the CDR3 is TGTGCCAGCAGCCTGGGACCAACAGGCAATCAGCCCCAGCATTTT. It translates to CASSLGPTGNQPQHF.

J is TRBJ2-3 and V is TRBV15, with 8 bases that match TRBD2. The trim removed 3 bases at V and 1 base at J, leaving 15 bases unmatched. The CDR3 loop spans 19 amino acids. Germline CDR1 and CDR2: LNHNV and YYDKDF (reference sequence). The CDR3 region has the DNA TGTGCCACCAGCAGTCCCGAGCGGGAGCGCCCGAAACGCACAGATACGCAGTATTTT. This gives the protein CATSSPERERPKRTDTQYF.

The chain carries TRBV2 and TRBJ2-3; 13 nucleotides line up with TRBD2. Germline loops: CDR1 SNHLY, CDR2 FYNNEI. V lost 1 base to trimming and J lost 4 bases; unmatched junction nucleotides: 8. This CDR3 is 18 amino acids long. CDR3 sequence: CASSEGTSGSGGADTQYF. Written as DNA, the CDR3 is TGTGCCAGCAGTGAAGGGACTAGCGGGAGTGGAGGGGCAGATACGCAGTATTTT.

The chain couples TRBV30 to TRBJ1-2; the D gene is possibly TRBD1 (6 bases). V lost 7 bases, J lost 5 bases, and 20 bases lay in between. From germline, CDR1 is GTSNPN and CDR2 SVGIG (reference sequence). This CDR3 comprises 14 residues. In nucleotides, the CDR3 is TGTGCCTCACAGACAGGCCCCTCACGGTATGGCTACACCTTC. Translation: CASQTGPSRYGYTF.

The V call is TRBV7-3, the J call TRBJ2-7, with no clear D. From germline, CDR1 is SGHTA and CDR2 FQGTGA. V lost 1 base and J 1 base, leaving 8 bases between the germline ends. This CDR3 contains 14 residues. The CDR3: CASSLNAVSYEQYF. In DNA, the CDR3 is TGTGCCAGCAGCTTAAACGCGGTATCCTACGAGCAGTACTTC.

This clone was counted between two and nine times. This chain joins TRBV7-9 and TRBJ2-3, with 10 positions matching TRBD2. This CDR3 region has 15 residues. The junction had 2 bases not matched to a gene; V was cut back by 2 bases and J by 3 bases. Germline V lookup: CDR1 SEHNR, CDR2 FQNEAQ (reference sequence). The CDR3 nucleotides read TGTGCCAGCAGCTTAACTAGCGGGGCAACAGATACGCAGTATTTT. Translating gives CASSLTSGATDTQYF.

The chain uses TRBV5-3 and TRBJ2-7; 9 nucleotides match TRBD1. Being an ORF, TRBV5-3 has a function that is uncertain. This CDR3 region has 13 residues. The junction had 5 bases not matched to a gene; V was cut back by 8 bases and J by 2 bases. The CDR3 reads CASPRQGAYEQYF. The CDR3 DNA reads TGTGCCAGCCCTCGACAGGGGGCCTACGAGCAGTACTTC.

The chain links TRBV28 to TRBJ2-1, with D possibly TRBD2 on 5 matching bases. CDR1 is MDHEN, CDR2 SYDVKM, per germline. The CDR3 extends over 13 amino acids. V lost 6 bases and J 2 bases, leaving 8 bases between the germline ends. CDR3 amino acids: CASRREPYNEQFF. CDR3 coding DNA: TGTGCCAGCAGGAGGGAGCCCTACAATGAGCAGTTCTTC.

This chain uses TRBV6-1 with TRBJ1-5, with D possibly being TRBD1 (6 bases). Trimming stripped 3 bases from V and 6 bases from J, with 21 bases between. This CDR3 region has 17 residues. From germline, CDR1 is MNHNS and CDR2 SASEGT. This chain's CDR3 is CASSDVRSVGGSQPQHF. The DNA for the CDR3 is TGTGCCAGCAGTGATGTACGGAGTGTAGGGGGTAGTCAGCCCCAGCATTTT.

The rearrangement links TRBV6-5 to TRBJ1-2; 8 bases are shared with TRBD1. Germline V gives CDR1 MNHEY, CDR2 SVGAGI. J lost 8 bases, V lost 5 bases, and 7 bases had no gene match. The CDR3 loop spans 13 amino acids. The CDR3 DNA reads as TGTGCCAGCAGTCAAACAGGGGGTGACGGCTACACCTTC. Encoded protein: CASSQTGGDGYTF.

The chain has TRBV6-5 and TRBJ1-2, with D perhaps matching TRBD1 (6 bases). The CDR3 consists of 16 residues. Germline V lookup: CDR1 MNHEY, CDR2 SVGAGI. Between the trimmed V and J ends, which lost 1 base and 7 bases, there was a span of 19 bases. CDR3 DNA sequence: TGTGCCAGCAGTTACTTGGGGCCTCAGGGGAATCTTGGCTACACCTTC. Protein product: CASSYLGPQGNLGYTF.

The V gene is TRBV19, the J gene TRBJ1-2, with 10 bases that match TRBD1. The CDR3 extends over 15 amino acids. The germline gives CDR1 LNHDA, CDR2 SQIVND (reference sequence). J gave up 7 bases and V 7 bases, and 12 bases lay outside the gene matches. The chain's CDR3 is CASTSPGQGFFGYTF. As DNA, the CDR3 is TGTGCCAGTACGTCACCGGGACAGGGGTTCTTTGGCTACACCTTC. The whole variable domain, filled in from reference TRBV19 and TRBJ1-2, reads DGGITQSPKYLFRKEGQNVTLSCEQNLNHDAMYWYRQDPGQGLRLIYYSQIVNDFQKGDIAEGYSVSREKKESFPLTVTSAQKNPTAFYLCASTSPGQGFFGYTFGSGTRLTVV.

The V and J genes are TRBV9 and TRBJ2-7, with D possibly matching TRBD2 (6 bases). The germline V gene has CDR1 SGDLS and CDR2 YYNGEE. With 0 bases removed from V and 4 bases from J, the gap between germline ends came to 11 bases. The CDR3 covers 14 residues. CDR3 DNA sequence: TGTGCCAGCAGCGTAGCGGGAGTGGGGTACGAGCAGTACTTC. Translation gives CASSVAGVGYEQYF. Variable domain in full (rest from reference TRBV9 and TRBJ2-7): DSGVTQTPKHLITATGQRVTLRCSPRSGDLSVYWYQQSLDQGLQFLIQYYNGEERAKGNILERFSAQQFPDLHSELNLSSLELGDSALYFCASSVAGVGYEQYFGPGTRLTVT.

The V gene is TRBV5-4, the J gene TRBJ1-2; 9 nucleotides align to TRBD1. The CDR3 runs to 16 residues. Germline V gene sequence: CDR1 SGHNT, CDR2 YYREEE (reference sequence). The ends lost 5 bases at V and 0 bases at J; junction bases unmatched: 8. The CDR3 sequence: CASRDRGLPANYGYTF. The CDR3 DNA reads TGTGCCAGCAGGGACAGGGGACTACCCGCTAACTATGGCTACACCTTC.

This clone was seen more than once but under ten times. The chain couples TRBV4-1 to TRBJ2-7; D remains unclear. The CDR3 covers 13 residues. Germline-derived CDR1 and CDR2 are MGHRA and YSYEKL. Trimming took off 0 bases at V and 6 bases at J, with 9 bases between the two ends. CDR3 bases: TGCGCCAGCAGCCAAGAACCTTGGAGCGAGCAGTACTTC. Protein sequence: CASSQEPWSEQYF.

The chain is built from TRBV19 and TRBJ1-3; no definite D call. Trimming took 2 bases from V and 0 from J, leaving 11 bases between them. The CDR3 is 16 amino acids. Per the germline V gene, CDR1 is LNHDA and CDR2 is SQIVND (reference sequence). The CDR3 nucleotides read TGTGCCAGTAGTATAACGAGGGCCCGCTCTGGAAACACCATATATTTT. This codes for CASSITRARSGNTIYF.

V is TRBV19 and J is TRBJ1-5, with unresolved D. V was cut by 3 bases and J by 0 bases, with 12 bases left in between. Germline assignment: CDR1 LNHDA and CDR2 SQIVND (reference sequence). The CDR3 runs to 16 residues. CDR3 sequence reads: CASSIPQASSNQPQHF. CDR3 DNA: TGTGCCAGTAGTATTCCTCAGGCGAGTAGCAATCAGCCCCAGCATTTT.

This sequence joins TRBV25-1 and TRBJ1-2; 8 bases are shared with TRBD1. Per germline, CDR1 MGHDK and CDR2 SYGVNS. V lost 2 bases to trimming and J lost 5 bases; unmatched junction nucleotides: 10. CDR3 size: 16 residues. CDR3 loop: CASSELLKGQDYGYTF. The CDR3 DNA is TGTGCCAGCAGTGAACTACTAAAGGGACAGGATTATGGCTACACCTTC.

V is TRBV4-1 and J is TRBJ1-3; TRBD1 is a possible D gene (5 bases). CDR1 and CDR2 (germline): MGHRA, YSYEKL. V was clipped by 1 base and J by 3 bases, with 10 bases between them. The CDR3 totals 15 residues. The CDR3 coding sequence is TGCGCCAGCAGCCAAGCGGGGGTCGGTGGAAACACCATATATTTT. It specifies CASSQAGVGGNTIYF.

The chain couples TRBV7-3 to TRBJ2-1; no firm D call. Trimming shortened V by 5 bases and J by 6 bases, and 17 bases separated the two germline ends. This CDR3 spans 15 amino acids. Germline V gene data show CDR1 as SGHTA and CDR2 as FQGTGA. The CDR3 region is CASSLDLAFTNEQFF. The CDR3 nucleotides are TGTGCCAGCAGCCTAGACTTAGCTTTTACCAATGAGCAGTTCTTC.

The chain combines TRBV19 with TRBJ2-3; 8 bases agree with TRBD2. CDR1 is LNHDA and CDR2 is SQIVND in the germline V gene (reference sequence). The length of the CDR3 is 15 residues. V gave up 1 base and J gave up 6 bases; unmatched junction bases: 6. The CDR3 DNA reads TGTGCCAGTAGTATAGCGGGAGGGTCCCCGGATACGCAGTATTTT. It encodes CASSIAGGSPDTQYF. Based on the CDR3 plus reference TRBV19 and TRBJ2-3, the full variable domain is DGGITQSPKYLFRKEGQNVTLSCEQNLNHDAMYWYRQDPGQGLRLIYYSQIVNDFQKGDIAEGYSVSREKKESFPLTVTSAQKNPTAFYLCASSIAGGSPDTQYFGPGTRLTVL.

This chain joins TRBV28 and TRBJ2-1; 7 bases fit TRBD2. V was pared by 3 bases and J by 2 bases, with 4 bases of the junction left unmatched. Germline loops: CDR1 MDHEN, CDR2 SYDVKM. The CDR3 sequence is 15 residues long. The chain's CDR3 is CASSLGGTTYNEQFF. Here the CDR3 DNA reads TGTGCCAGCAGTTTGGGCGGGACTACCTACAATGAGCAGTTCTTC.

The table lists this clone with a few counts. The chain uses TRBV27 and TRBJ1-1, with TRBD1 as a possible D gene (5 bases). The length of the CDR3 is 14 residues. In germline, CDR1 is MNHEY, CDR2 SMNVEV (reference sequence). Trimming pared 3 bases from V and 0 bases from J, leaving 8 bases between. CDR3 DNA: TGTGCCAGCAGTTTGGGGGGTCTGAACACTGAAGCTTTCTTT. It translates to CASSLGGLNTEAFF.